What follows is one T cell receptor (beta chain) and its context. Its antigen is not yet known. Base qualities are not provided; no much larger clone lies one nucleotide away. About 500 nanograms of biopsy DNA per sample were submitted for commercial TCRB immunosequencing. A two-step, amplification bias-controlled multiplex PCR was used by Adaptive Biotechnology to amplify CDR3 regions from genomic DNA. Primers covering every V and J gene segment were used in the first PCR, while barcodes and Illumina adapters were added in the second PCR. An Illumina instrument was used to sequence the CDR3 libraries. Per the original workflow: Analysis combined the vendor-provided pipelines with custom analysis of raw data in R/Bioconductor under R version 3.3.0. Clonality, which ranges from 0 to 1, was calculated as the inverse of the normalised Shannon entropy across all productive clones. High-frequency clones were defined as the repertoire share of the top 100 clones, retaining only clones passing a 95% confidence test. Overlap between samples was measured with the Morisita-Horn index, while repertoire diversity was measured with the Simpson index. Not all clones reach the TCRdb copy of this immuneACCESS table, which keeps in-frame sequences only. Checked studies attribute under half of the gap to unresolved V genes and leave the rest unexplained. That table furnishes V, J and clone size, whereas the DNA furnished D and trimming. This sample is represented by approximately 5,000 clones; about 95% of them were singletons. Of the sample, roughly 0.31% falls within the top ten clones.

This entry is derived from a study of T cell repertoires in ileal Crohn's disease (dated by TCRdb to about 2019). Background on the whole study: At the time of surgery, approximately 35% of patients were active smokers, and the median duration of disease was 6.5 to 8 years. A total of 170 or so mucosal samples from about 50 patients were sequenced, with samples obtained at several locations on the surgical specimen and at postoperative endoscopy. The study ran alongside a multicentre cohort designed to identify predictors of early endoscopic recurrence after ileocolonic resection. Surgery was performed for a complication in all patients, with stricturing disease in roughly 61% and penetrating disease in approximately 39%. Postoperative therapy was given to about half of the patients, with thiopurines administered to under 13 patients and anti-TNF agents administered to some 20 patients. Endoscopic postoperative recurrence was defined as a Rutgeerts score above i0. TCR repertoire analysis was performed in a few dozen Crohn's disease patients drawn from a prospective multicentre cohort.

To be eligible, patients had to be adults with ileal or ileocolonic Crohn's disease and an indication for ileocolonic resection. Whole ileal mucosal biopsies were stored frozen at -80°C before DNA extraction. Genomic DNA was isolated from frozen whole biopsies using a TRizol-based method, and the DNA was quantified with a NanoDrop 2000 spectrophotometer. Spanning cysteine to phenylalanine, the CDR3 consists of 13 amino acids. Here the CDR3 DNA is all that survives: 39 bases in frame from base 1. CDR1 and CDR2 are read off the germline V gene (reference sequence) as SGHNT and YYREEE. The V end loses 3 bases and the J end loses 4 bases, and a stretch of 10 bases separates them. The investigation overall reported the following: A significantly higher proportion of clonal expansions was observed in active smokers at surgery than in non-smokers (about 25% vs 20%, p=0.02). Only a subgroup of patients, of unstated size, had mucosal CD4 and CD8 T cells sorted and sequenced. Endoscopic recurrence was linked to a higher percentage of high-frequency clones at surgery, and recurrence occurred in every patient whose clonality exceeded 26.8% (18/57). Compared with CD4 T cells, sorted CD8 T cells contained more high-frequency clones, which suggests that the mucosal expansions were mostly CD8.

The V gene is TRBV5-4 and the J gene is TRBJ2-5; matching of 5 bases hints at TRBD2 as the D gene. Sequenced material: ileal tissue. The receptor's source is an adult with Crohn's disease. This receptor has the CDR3 CASSSGWGETQYF. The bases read TGTGCCAGCAGCTCGGGATGGGGAGAGACCCAGTACTTC.